This TCR beta chain was retrieved from a study of T cell responses to AZD1222 COVID-19 vaccine. Repertoires were generated with immunoSEQ multiplex PCR, while TCRdb's copy carries only in-frame clones and drops some. The sample contains around 170,000 clones, around 88% of which appear only once. The V gene lost 4 bases and the J gene lost 7 bases, with 20 bases spanning the gap. This CDR3 region has 16 residues. Germline CDR1 is LGHNT and CDR2 is FRNRAP. This clone was seen more than once but under ten times. The source of this sequence is an adult who received the AZD1222 COVID-19 vaccine. Sample: peripheral blood, taken 28 days after the second AZD1222 dose. This chain joins TRBV12-5 and TRBJ1-5, with a weak D call TRBD1 (5 bases). The CDR3 DNA is TGTGCTAGTGGTTCTTCGTCGTGGGGGTGGAGGCAGCCCCAGCATTTT. It translates to CASGSSSWGWRQPQHF.